These 14 T cell receptor beta chains were all obtained from the same sample, sequenced in a study of blood T cell repertoires in COVID-19. Sequencing was performed with immunoSEQ multiplex PCR; in TCRdb, only in-frame clones are kept and a portion is missing. Seen here are 150,000 or so clones, 75% to 90% observed once, and the top ten hold roughly 13%. The specimen was peripheral blood. All receptors come from a man between 18 and 35 years old with COVID-19, enrolled during active disease.

The rearrangement joins TRBV28 to TRBJ2-1; D call uncertain. The V end was cut by 5 bases, the J end by 3 bases, with 8 bases between. CDR1 and CDR2 (germline): MDHEN, SYDVKM. CDR3 size: 13 residues. CDR3 DNA sequence: TGTGCCAGCAGTCCCCCTTACTACAATGAGCAGTTCTTC. It codes for CASSPPYYNEQFF. The full variable domain, in which reference TRBV28 and TRBJ2-1 provide the parts outside the CDR3, is DVKVTQSSRYLVKRTGEKVFLECVQDMDHENMFWYRQDPGLGLRLIYFSYDVKMKEKGDIPEGYSVSREKKERFSLILESASTNQTSMYLCASSPPYYNEQFFGPGTRLTVL.

The chain couples TRBV27 to TRBJ1-6; the D is unclear. Trimming took off 5 bases at V and 8 bases at J, with 10 bases between the two ends. Germline V CDR1 and CDR2: MNHEY, SMNVEV (reference sequence). This CDR3 is built from 13 residues. In nucleotides, the CDR3 is TGTGCCAGCAGTATAAAGAGGGATTCACCCCTCCACTTT. Protein sequence: CASSIKRDSPLHF.

The chain couples TRBV5-1 to TRBJ2-7, with a tentative D call TRBD2 (5 bases). Germline CDR1 SGHRS, CDR2 YFSETQ. V gave up 1 base and J gave up 1 base, with 9 bases separating them. The CDR3 loop spans 14 amino acids. The CDR3 protein is CASSLQTSSYEQYF. Here the CDR3 DNA reads TGCGCCAGCAGCTTGCAAACTAGTTCCTACGAGCAGTACTTC.

The V call is TRBV9, the J call TRBJ2-1; 12 positions match TRBD2. V shed 0 bases and J 7 bases; nucleotides not matched to a gene: 2. The CDR3 spans 15 residues. The V gene's germline CDR1 is SGDLS and CDR2 YYNGEE. The CDR3 loop is CASSVALAGGNEQFF. The CDR3 DNA is TGTGCCAGCAGCGTAGCGCTAGCGGGAGGGAATGAGCAGTTCTTC.

V gene TRBV7-9 combines with J gene TRBJ2-1; TRBD1 matches 8 bases. The CDR3 runs 14 residues. CDR1 and CDR2 from the germline V gene are SEHNR and FQNEAQ (reference sequence). V lost 3 bases to trimming and J lost 8 bases; unmatched junction nucleotides: 6. CDR3 sequence: CASSLEAGGDEQFF. The CDR3, as DNA: TGTGCCAGCAGCTTGGAGGCAGGGGGCGATGAGCAGTTCTTC.

The chain recombines TRBV10-1 with TRBJ2-2, with a tentative D call TRBD1 (7 bases). This CDR3 comprises 16 residues. The germline CDR1 and CDR2 sequences are WNHNN and SYGVQD (reference sequence). Trimming took off 0 bases at V and 6 bases at J, with 14 bases between the two ends. CDR3 nucleotide sequence: TGCGCCAGCAGTGAGTCCCCCCAGGGGGGTGCCGGGGAGCTGTTTTTT. Its translation is CASSESPQGGAGELFF.

Regarding this clone: Other DNA sequences in this specimen translate into the identical CDR3. The chain uses TRBV5-1 and TRBJ2-1, with 7 bases that match TRBD2. The CDR3 is 15 amino acids. The ends lost 1 base at V and 1 base at J; junction bases unmatched: 2. Per germline, CDR1 SGHRS and CDR2 YFSETQ. CDR3 DNA sequence: TGCGCCAGCAGCTTGTCTAGCGGTTCCTACAATGAGCAGTTCTTC. This codes for CASSLSSGSYNEQFF.

The V and J genes are TRBV14 and TRBJ2-2, with D maybe TRBD1 (5 bases). From germline, CDR1 is SGHDN and CDR2 FVKESK. V lost 0 bases to trimming and J lost 0 bases, with 11 bases between them. The CDR3 contains 17 residues. The CDR3: CASSQDVRVANTGELFF. CDR3 bases: TGTGCCAGCAGCCAAGATGTCAGGGTCGCGAACACCGGGGAGCTGTTTTTT. The variable domain in full, with the rest retrieved from reference TRBV14 and TRBJ2-2, is EAGVTQFPSHSVIEKGQTVTLRCDPISGHDNLYWYRRVMGKEIKFLLHFVKESKQDESGMPNNRFLAERTGGTYSTLKVQPAELEDSGVYFCASSQDVRVANTGELFFGEGSRLTVL.

The chain has TRBV11-2 and TRBJ1-1; TRBD1 might be the D (6 bases). V was cut by 5 bases and J by 1 base, with 26 bases left in between. The CDR3 is 19 amino acids. Per germline, CDR1 SGHAT and CDR2 FQNNGV. The CDR3 bases are TGTGCCAGCAGCACCTGGGTTGCGGGGGCCCGATTTTCGAACACTGAAGCTTTCTTT. Its protein is CASSTWVAGARFSNTEAFF.

The rearrangement joins TRBV5-4 to TRBJ2-5; D perhaps matches TRBD2 (7 bases). The CDR3 extends over 13 amino acids. The V gene's germline CDR1 is SGHNT and CDR2 YYREEE (reference sequence). The V and J ends lost 0 bases and 13 bases respectively, with 16 bases between them. In DNA, the CDR3 is TGTGCCAGCAGCTTGGCGGGGGGCTCTAAGTGGTACTTC. Encoded protein: CASSLAGGSKWYF. Together with reference TRBV5-4 and TRBJ2-5, the CDR3 gives the full variable domain: ETGVTQSPTHLIKTRGQQVTLRCSSQSGHNTVSWYQQALGQGPQFIFQYYREEENGRGNFPPRFSGLQFPNYSSELNVNALELDDSALYLCASSLAGGSKWYFGPGTRLLVL.

The genes are TRBV6-5 and TRBJ2-1, with D perhaps matching TRBD1 (6 bases). Germline V lookup: CDR1 MNHEY, CDR2 SVGAGI. The germline V and J ends were trimmed by 6 bases and 6 bases, with 12 bases remaining between them. The CDR3 runs 13 residues. The CDR3: CASRAQGPNEQFF. In DNA, the CDR3 is TGTGCCAGCAGGGCACAGGGACCCAATGAGCAGTTCTTC.

V gene TRBV5-5 combines with J gene TRBJ1-1; D not resolved. The V and J ends lost 4 bases and 1 base respectively, with 14 bases between them. This CDR3 is built from 15 residues. Germline values: CDR1 SGHKS, CDR2 YYEKEE (reference sequence). In nucleotides, the CDR3 is TGTGCCAGCAGCACTGTCGTGGCGGAGAACACTGAAGCTTTCTTT. Amino acid sequence: CASSTVVAENTEAFF. The variable domain in full, with the rest retrieved from reference TRBV5-5 and TRBJ1-1, is DAGVTQSPTHLIKTRGQQVTLRCSPISGHKSVSWYQQVLGQGPQFIFQYYEKEERGRGNFPDRFSARQFPNYSSELNVNALLLGDSALYLCASSTVVAENTEAFFGQGTRLTVV.

The chain couples TRBV6-6 to TRBJ1-2, with 7 bases that match TRBD1. V shed 2 bases, J shed 5 bases, and the junction held 5 bases outside the gene matches. Germline CDR1 reads MNHNY; CDR2 reads SVGAGI (reference sequence). CDR3 length: 14 amino acids. The CDR3 sequence: CASSYQGGAYGYTF. The CDR3 DNA sequence: TGTGCCAGCAGTTACCAGGGGGGAGCGTATGGCTACACCTTC.

The chain's CDR3 is CASSFYRVGYTF. As DNA, the CDR3 is TGTGCCAGCAGTTTCTACAGGGTTGGCTACACCTTC. The chain employs TRBV28 and TRBJ1-2, with D perhaps TRBD1 (6 bases). CDR3 length equals 12 residues. The V end lost 3 bases, the J end lost 7 bases, and 9 bases lay between the germline ends. Germline CDR1 is MDHEN and CDR2 is SYDVKM.